This TCR beta chain was observed in a study of graft-versus-host responses after intestinal transplantation. The CDR3 has 19 residues. CDR1 is SGHRS, CDR2 YFSETQ, per germline. After removal of 7 bases from V and 0 bases from J, the junction contained 15 bases not matched to a gene. Measured with immunoSEQ multiplex PCR; TCRdb has only the in-frame clones, and not every one. This sample has more than 20,000 clones, with approximately 82% found just once. The genes are TRBV5-1 and TRBJ2-1; 11 nucleotides align to TRBD1. Sequencing was performed on PBMCs, taken 28 days after intestinal transplant. The TCR sequence derives from a human patient who received an intestinal transplant, so some T cells may come from the graft donor. The CDR3 loop reads CASRLWGQGVLVSYNEQFF. In DNA, the CDR3 is TGCGCCAGCCGACTTTGGGGACAGGGGGTTTTGGTCTCCTACAATGAGCAGTTCTTC.